These T cell receptor beta chains were read from a single sample in a study of monozygotic twins with inflammatory bowel disease. With the 5' RACE reads reprocessed, TCRdb shows one record per CDR3 protein and no DNA. Its clone listing holds 210,000 or so distinct CDR3 sequences. Sequencing used blood. The receptors stem from a human donor with ulcerative colitis or Crohn's disease, or a healthy co-twin of an affected twin (not recorded which). Both conserved end residues are part of each CDR3.

v_gene: TRBV7-2
len: 15
j_gene: TRBJ2-4
CDR3aa: CASSLAQNLKNIQYF

v_gene: TRBV29-1
len: 15
j_gene: TRBJ1-3
CDR3aa: CSVLAEGFSGNTIYF

v_gene: TRBV9
len: 15
j_gene: TRBJ2-1
CDR3aa: CASSVEGLTSHEQFF

v_gene: TRBV7-3
len: 18
j_gene: TRBJ2-3
CDR3aa: CASSLGRTGGGLGDTQYF

v_gene: TRBV4-1
len: 20
j_gene: TRBJ2-2
CDR3aa: CASSYSTGTSGGRNTGELFF

v_gene: TRBV11-2
len: 15
j_gene: TRBJ2-3
CDR3aa: CASSYRDYSTDTQYF

v_gene: TRBV20-1
len: 17
j_gene: TRBJ2-2
CDR3aa: CSASRAASGGWTGELFF

v_gene: TRBV2
len: 14
j_gene: TRBJ1-5
CDR3aa: CASRGGQGNQPQHF

v_gene: TRBV12-3/TRBV12-4
len: 16
j_gene: TRBJ2-3
CDR3aa: CASSLAVTTSTDTQYF

v_gene: TRBV28
len: 11
j_gene: TRBJ1-2
CDR3aa: CASSFLYGYTF

v_gene: TRBV19
len: 15
j_gene: TRBJ1-3
CDR3aa: CASSTERTGRDTIYF

v_gene: TRBV4-1
len: 14
j_gene: TRBJ2-1
CDR3aa: CASSQEWGHPEQFF

v_gene: TRBV7-2
len: 16
j_gene: TRBJ2-3
CDR3aa: CASSLAGPRVGSLPYF

v_gene: TRBV20-1
len: 15
j_gene: TRBJ2-4
CDR3aa: CSAPTRGSLGNIQYF

v_gene: TRBV29-1
len: 15
j_gene: TRBJ2-5
CDR3aa: CSAQPPRDREVTQYF

v_gene: TRBV20-1
len: 15
j_gene: TRBJ2-1
CDR3aa: CSARGGGMGNNEQFF

v_gene: TRBV29-1
len: 18
j_gene: TRBJ2-2
CDR3aa: CSPSHRQGQVGDSGELFF

v_gene: TRBV20-1
len: 16
j_gene: TRBJ2-7
CDR3aa: CSAFNPGGPGSYEQYF

v_gene: TRBV4-2
len: 15
j_gene: TRBJ1-5
CDR3aa: CASSQDAGNNQPQHF

v_gene: TRBV9
len: 15
j_gene: TRBJ2-1
CDR3aa: CASSEGTGTWGEQFF

v_gene: TRBV12-3/TRBV12-4
len: 14
j_gene: TRBJ1-2
CDR3aa: CASSPGTGPNGYTF

v_gene: TRBV29-1
len: 17
j_gene: TRBJ2-1
CDR3aa: CSVGGLAGGGTYNEQFF

v_gene: TRBV20-1
len: 14
j_gene: TRBJ2-1
CDR3aa: CSARDRTSGVEQFF

v_gene: TRBV5-1
len: 14
j_gene: TRBJ2-1
CDR3aa: CASSWGTPYNEQFF

v_gene: TRBV4-1
len: 15
j_gene: TRBJ2-7
CDR3aa: CASSQVWPGGYEQYF

v_gene: TRBV6-1
len: 16
j_gene: TRBJ2-6
CDR3aa: CASRSTISSGANVLTF

v_gene: TRBV20-1
len: 14
j_gene: TRBJ2-2
CDR3aa: CSARDRGNTGELFF

v_gene: TRBV28
len: 20
j_gene: TRBJ2-1
CDR3aa: CASSPHLPWPSGIFYNEQFF

v_gene: TRBV7-9
len: 14
j_gene: TRBJ1-5
CDR3aa: CASSSTVSNQPQHF

v_gene: TRBV6-4
len: 20
j_gene: TRBJ1-5
CDR3aa: CASSGYQRTGIGVSNQPQHF

v_gene: TRBV20-1
len: 17
j_gene: TRBJ2-7
CDR3aa: CSASPVERGALGYEQYF

v_gene: TRBV19
len: 12
j_gene: TRBJ2-3
CDR3aa: CASSAQSDTQYF

v_gene: TRBV19
len: 11
j_gene: TRBJ1-1
CDR3aa: CASKTGRQAFF

v_gene: TRBV9
len: 15
j_gene: TRBJ2-3
CDR3aa: CASSSIGTGTDTQYF

v_gene: TRBV5-1
len: 13
j_gene: TRBJ1-1
CDR3aa: CASSLIGGAEAFF